One sample yielded the 16 T cell receptor beta chains listed below, sequenced in a study of tissue T cells after allogeneic stem cell transplantation. The method was immunoSEQ multiplex PCR; TCRdb's version includes in-frame clones alone and lacks a portion of them. The sample lists 40,000 to 60,000 clones; around 69% were seen once. The specimen was sorted cells pooled from one or two spleens. Receptor source: a pool of C57BL/6 mice in good health.

This clone was recorded a few times. Any gene name here is a mouse gene name. The observed sequence ends 1 residue before the CDR3 terminus, with the missing tail filled in from the germline J gene. V is TRBV13-1 and J is TRBJ2-3, with D hard to call. The V end lost 5 bases, the J end lost 0 bases, and 4 bases lay between the germline ends. CDR3 size: 12 residues. Germline V lookup: CDR1 NSHNY, CDR2 SYGAGN. The CDR3 reads CASRVSAETLYF. CDR3 bases read: TGTGCCAGCAGGGTTAGTGCAGAAACGCTGTAT.

As regards this clone: Germline and genes: mouse. The CDR3 spells CAWSLWGFEQYF. CDR3 DNA, as far as it was read: TGTGCCTGGAGTCTTTGGGGCTTTGAACAGTAC. The V and J genes are TRBV31 and TRBJ2-7; D tentatively reads TRBD1 or TRBD2 (5 bases each). The missing CDR3 end, 1 residue past where the read stops, is filled in from the germline J gene. The CDR3 is made up of 12 amino acids. The V end lost 0 bases, the J end lost 6 bases, and 9 bases lay between the germline ends. Looked up from germline, CDR1 is GKSSPN and CDR2 is SITVG.

Regarding this clone: The listed genes are named as in mouse. The CDR3 is cut off 1 residue early in the read; its end comes from the germline J gene. This sequence joins TRBV13-2 and TRBJ1-3; possibly TRBD1 for D (5 bases). The V and J ends lost 6 bases and 0 bases respectively, with 13 bases between them. There are 15 residues in the CDR3. Germline CDR1 and CDR2: NNHNN and SYGAGS (reference sequence). The CDR3 DNA, read in part, is TGTGCCAGCGCCTCCACAGGTTATTCTGGAAATACGCTCTAT. As protein: CASASTGYSGNTLY. The CDR3 in full is CASASTGYSGNTLYF.

There are a few counts of this clone. The germline and genes are mouse ones. The sequence runs out 1 residue before the end of the CDR3; the remainder is reconstructed from the germline J gene. The V gene is TRBV14, the J gene TRBJ2-1; D remains unclear. This CDR3 is built from 12 residues. With 4 bases removed from V and 7 bases from J, the gap between germline ends came to 9 bases. CDR1 is SGHDT, CDR2 FRDEAV, per germline. The CDR3 here is CASSPTQAEQFF. The sequenced CDR3 bases are TGTGCCAGCAGTCCGACCCAGGCTGAGCAGTTC. The variable domain in full, with the rest retrieved from reference TRBV14 and TRBJ2-1, is EAGVTQSPRYAVLQEGQAVSFWCDPISGHDTLYWYQQPRDQGPQLLVYFRDEAVIDNSQLPSDRFSAVRPKGTNSTLKIQSAKQGDTATYLCASSPTQAEQFFGPGTRLTVL.

Turning to this clone: All gene names here are mouse names. The sequenced fragment ends 1 residue before the CDR3 boundary, so the rest is inferred from the germline J gene. The J gene is TRBJ2-5, the V gene TRBV31; 8 bases map to TRBD2. Germline trimming cut 0 bases from V and 3 bases from J; bases unmatched to any gene: 2. From germline, CDR1 is GKSSPN and CDR2 SITVG. The CDR3 runs to 14 residues. Partial CDR3 DNA: TGTGCCTGGAGTCTATCTGGGGGGCAAGACACCCAGTAC. Protein product: CAWSLSGGQDTQY. The CDR3, in full, reads CAWSLSGGQDTQYF.

In regard to this clone: Gene names refer to mouse genes. The read finishes 1 residue shy of the CDR3 end, and the germline J gene is used to complete it. This sequence joins TRBV26 and TRBJ2-3, with TRBD2 matching 12 bases. V lost 2 bases to trimming and J lost 1 base; unmatched junction nucleotides: 1. The germline V gene has CDR1 KGHPV and CDR2 FQNQEV (reference sequence). The CDR3 sequence is 16 residues long. The CDR3 DNA, read in part, is TGTGCCAGCAGTCTGGACTGGGGGGGCGGTGCAGAAACGCTGTAT. It specifies CASSLDWGGGAETLY. The whole CDR3 region reads CASSLDWGGGAETLYF.

A word on this clone: Each gene name is a mouse one. The CDR3 extends 1 residue past the end of the read, so its final part is completed from the germline J gene. The chain joins TRBV12-1 to TRBJ2-7, with 8 positions matching TRBD2. In germline, CDR1 is SGHSN, CDR2 HYEKVE. The CDR3 consists of 15 residues. V shed 4 bases, J shed 4 bases, and the junction held 11 bases outside the gene matches. Incomplete CDR3 DNA: TGTGCCAGCTCGCCCCATCGGGACTGGACATATGAACAGTAC. Translated: CASSPHRDWTYEQY. The full CDR3 protein reads CASSPHRDWTYEQYF. The full variable domain, in which reference TRBV12-1 and TRBJ2-7 provide the parts outside the CDR3, is DSGVVQSPRHIIKEKGGRSVLTCIPISGHSNVVWYQQTLGKELKFLIQHYEKVERDKGFLPSRFSVQQFDDYHSEMNMSALELEDSAMYFCASSPHRDWTYEQYFGPGTRLTVL.

In regard to this clone: Mismatch with germline at one junction end may stem from a read error. Gene names are the mouse ones. With the read ending 1 residue before the CDR3 end, the germline J gene is used to fill in that end. This specimen includes other DNA sequences encoding the same CDR3. The V and J genes are TRBV13-2 and TRBJ2-1, with TRBD2 identical over 8 bases. This CDR3 is 16 amino acids long. Germline CDR1 NNHNN, CDR2 SYGAGS (reference sequence). The part of the CDR3 DNA that was read is TGTGCCAGCGGCGATGCCCTCACTGGGGGCTATGCTGAGCAGTTC. Its protein is CASGDALTGGYAEQF. The full CDR3 sequence reads CASGDALTGGYAEQFF.

As concerns this clone: Mouse gene names apply. The read finishes 1 residue shy of the CDR3 end, and the germline J gene is used to complete it. The chain employs TRBV15 and TRBJ2-4, with D perhaps matching TRBD1 or TRBD2 (5 bases each). The germline V and J ends were trimmed by 1 base and 0 bases, with 8 bases remaining between them. This CDR3 is built from 15 residues. CDR1 is SGHND, CDR2 FRSKSL, per germline. The CDR3 bases that were read are TGTGCCAGCAGTTTAGGTGGGGCCAGTCAAAACACCTTGTAC. This encodes CASSLGGASQNTLY. Given in full, the CDR3 is CASSLGGASQNTLYF.

Comment on this clone: The gene names here belong to mouse. The observed sequence ends 1 residue before the CDR3 terminus, with the missing tail filled in from the germline J gene. The chain joins TRBV19 to TRBJ2-4, with 10 bases that match TRBD2. The V gene's germline CDR1 is FNHDT and CDR2 SITEND (reference sequence). V lost 5 bases to trimming and J lost 2 bases; unmatched junction nucleotides: 8. There are 16 residues in the CDR3. The chain's CDR3 is CASRQDWGRNQNTLYF. CDR3 bases read: TGTGCCAGCAGACAGGACTGGGGGAGGAATCAAAACACCTTGTAC. The variable domain in full, completed from reference TRBV19 and TRBJ2-4, reads GGIITQTPKFLIGQEGQKLTLKCQQNFNHDTMYWYRQDSGKGLRLIYYSITENDLQKGDLSEGYDASREKKSSFSLTVTSAQKNEMAVFLCASRQDWGRNQNTLYFGAGTRLSVL.

On this clone itself: The germline and genes are mouse ones. Read data end 1 residue before the CDR3 end; the end is taken from the germline J gene. The rearrangement uses TRBV2 and TRBJ1-4; D remains ambiguous. The CDR3 loop spans 14 amino acids. V was clipped by 1 base and J by 4 bases, with 7 bases between them. Germline V lookup: CDR1 LGHNA, CDR2 YSYQKL. The DNA read from the CDR3 is TGTGCCAGCAGCCAAGGTGTCAGCAACGAAAGATTATTT. It codes for CASSQGVSNERLF. The whole CDR3 protein reads CASSQGVSNERLFF.

As regards this clone: Germline and genes: mouse. The read comes to an end 1 residue before the CDR3 does, leaving the germline J gene to fill in the end. The chain links TRBV1 to TRBJ2-1, with a tentative D call TRBD1 (6 bases). This CDR3 comprises 15 residues. Germline V gene lookup returns CDR1 NSQYPW and CDR2 LRSPGD (reference sequence). V was shortened by 2 bases and J by 4 bases, with 12 bases between the two germline ends. Incomplete CDR3 DNA: TGCACCTGCAGTGCATACAGGGAAGGGTATGCTGAGCAGTTC. Its translation is CTCSAYREGYAEQF. The full CDR3 protein is CTCSAYREGYAEQFF.

As concerns this clone: Genes here carry mouse names. The read comes to an end 1 residue before the CDR3 does, leaving the germline J gene to fill in the end. The chain joins TRBV2 to TRBJ1-2, with no clear D. There are 15 residues in the CDR3. V was shortened by 0 bases and J by 1 base, with 9 bases between the two germline ends. Germline V gene data show CDR1 as LGHNA and CDR2 as YSYQKL. The CDR3 reads CASSQEGSLNSDYTF. The part of the CDR3 DNA that was read is TGTGCCAGCAGCCAAGAAGGCAGTTTAAACTCCGACTACACC. Full variable domain (outside the CDR3, taken from reference TRBV2 and TRBJ1-2): DPKIIQKPKYLVAVTGSEKILICEQYLGHNAMYWYRQSAKKPLEFMFSYSYQKLMDNQTASSRFQPQSSKKNHLDLQITALKPDDSATYFCASSQEGSLNSDYTFGSGTRLLVI.

On this clone: Gene names are mouse gene names. The read terminates 1 residue before the CDR3 end, so the remaining end is supplied by the germline J gene. The rearrangement joins TRBV17 to TRBJ2-2; perhaps TRBD2 as D (7 bases). The germline V gene has CDR1 MNHDT and CDR2 YYDKIL. This CDR3 has 15 amino acids. Deletions cut 2 bases from V and 3 bases from J, with 10 bases between. CDR3 DNA, as far as it was read: TGTGCTAGCAGTAGACGGGGGGCGCACACCGGGCAGCTCTAC. Its protein product is CASSRRGAHTGQLY. The whole CDR3 protein reads CASSRRGAHTGQLYF.

Comment on this clone: Gene names refer to mouse genes. Incomplete CDR3 DNA: TGTGCCAGCAGCTACGGGGCAAACACAGAAGTCTTC. It codes for CASSYGANTEVF. The entire CDR3 is CASSYGANTEVFF. This chain links TRBV4 with TRBJ1-1; D is undetermined. The read comes to an end 1 residue before the CDR3 does, leaving the germline J gene to fill in the end. Germline CDR1 and CDR2: LGHDT and YNNKQL (reference sequence). This CDR3 comprises 13 residues. Trimming took 3 bases from V and 0 from J, leaving 5 bases between them.

With regard to this clone: Gene names refer to mouse genes. The read ends 1 residue before the CDR3 terminus; that terminus is restored from the germline J gene. The chain has TRBV31 and TRBJ1-1; D not certain. V was trimmed by 0 bases and J by 6 bases, leaving 14 bases between them. Germline V CDR1 and CDR2: GKSSPN, SITVG. This CDR3 comprises 14 residues. CDR3: CAWSLAARAPEVFF. The covered CDR3 bases are TGTGCCTGGAGTCTCGCCGCCCGGGCCCCAGAAGTCTTC.